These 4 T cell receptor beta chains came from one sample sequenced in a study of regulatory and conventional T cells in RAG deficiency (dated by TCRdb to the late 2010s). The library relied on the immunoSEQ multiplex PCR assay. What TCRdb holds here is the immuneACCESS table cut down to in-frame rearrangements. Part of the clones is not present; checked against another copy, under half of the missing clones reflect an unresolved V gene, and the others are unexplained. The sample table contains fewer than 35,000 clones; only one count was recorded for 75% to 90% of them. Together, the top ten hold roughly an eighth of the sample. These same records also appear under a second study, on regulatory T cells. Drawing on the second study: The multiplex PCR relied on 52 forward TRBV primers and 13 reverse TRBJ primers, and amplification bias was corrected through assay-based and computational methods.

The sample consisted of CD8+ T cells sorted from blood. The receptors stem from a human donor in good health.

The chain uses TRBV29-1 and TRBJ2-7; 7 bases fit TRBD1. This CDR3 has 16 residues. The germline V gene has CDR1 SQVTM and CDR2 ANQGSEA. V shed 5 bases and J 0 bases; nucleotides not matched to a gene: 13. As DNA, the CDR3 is TGCAGCGTTATCCCGAACCCTACAGGGGCCTCCTACGAGCAGTACTTC. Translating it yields CSVIPNPTGASYEQYF.

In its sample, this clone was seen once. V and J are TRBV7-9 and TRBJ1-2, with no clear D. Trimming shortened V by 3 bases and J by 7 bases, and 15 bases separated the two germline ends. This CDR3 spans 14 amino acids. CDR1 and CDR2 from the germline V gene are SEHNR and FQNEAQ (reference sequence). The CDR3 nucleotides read TGTGCCAGCAGCTTGCCCGGCGGGTGGGGTGGCTACACCTTC. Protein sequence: CASSLPGGWGGYTF.

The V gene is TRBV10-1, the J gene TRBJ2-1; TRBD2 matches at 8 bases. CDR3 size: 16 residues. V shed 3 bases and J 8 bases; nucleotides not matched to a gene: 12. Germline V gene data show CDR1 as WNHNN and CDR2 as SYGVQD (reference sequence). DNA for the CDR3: TGCGCCAGCAGTGACTTTGAGCGGGAGCCGGGCCATGAGCAGTTCTTC. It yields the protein CASSDFEREPGHEQFF.

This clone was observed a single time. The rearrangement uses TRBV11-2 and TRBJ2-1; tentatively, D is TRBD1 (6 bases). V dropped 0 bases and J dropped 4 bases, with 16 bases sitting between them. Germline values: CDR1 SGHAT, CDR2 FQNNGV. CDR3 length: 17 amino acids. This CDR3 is CASSLDSQGLLYNEQFF. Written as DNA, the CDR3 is TGTGCCAGCAGCTTAGATTCCCAGGGGCTCCTTTACAATGAGCAGTTCTTC.